One and the same sample provided the 8 T cell receptor beta chains below, sequenced in a study of blood T cell repertoires in COVID-19 (TCRdb year 2020). Library preparation used the immunoSEQ multiplex PCR assay. TCRdb limited this immuneACCESS table to in-frame rearrangements with V and J called. A share of clones is missing; checked studies link under half to unresolved V genes, and the rest is unexplained. The sample includes about 200,000 clones, with about nine tenths observed a single time. In total, the top ten clones hold approximately 2.2% of the sample. Sequenced sample: PBMCs or T cells enriched from blood (not recorded which). Receptor source: a woman aged 25 to 39 who had recovered from COVID-19.

The CDR3 sequence: CASSPRDRDTEAFF. For the CDR3, the DNA is TGTGCCAGCAGCCCCCGGGACAGGGACACTGAAGCTTTCTTT. The gene calls are TRBV7-3 and TRBJ1-1; 9 bases agree with TRBD1. CDR1 is SGHTA, CDR2 FQGTGA, per germline. CDR3 length equals 14 residues. With 5 bases clipped from V and 3 bases from J, the junction kept 4 bases outside the gene matches.

This clone was observed a single time. The chain combines TRBV13 with TRBJ2-1; TRBD2 matches 9 bases. The CDR3 is made up of 16 amino acids. J lost 6 bases, V lost 0 bases, and 6 bases had no gene match. Germline assignment: CDR1 PRHDT and CDR2 FYEKMQ (reference sequence). The CDR3 spells CASSLGRGGGANEQFF. CDR3 sequence (DNA): TGTGCCAGCAGCTTAGGTAGAGGCGGGGGGGCCAATGAGCAGTTCTTC.

The CDR3 here is CASRSTGANYGYTF. CDR3 in DNA: TGTGCAAGTCGCTCGACAGGGGCTAACTATGGCTACACCTTC. The J gene is TRBJ1-2, the V gene TRBV12-2; the D call TRBD1 from the table was never checked on the DNA. TRBV12-2 is deemed a pseudogene. CDR3 length: 14 residues.

The chain couples TRBV4-1 to TRBJ1-5, with D uncertain. Germline CDR1 reads MGHRA; CDR2 reads YSYEKL. V lost 1 base and J lost 4, with 8 bases in between. The CDR3 has 14 amino acids. The CDR3 sequence is CASSQVHSNQPQHF. CDR3 nucleotide sequence: TGCGCCAGCAGCCAAGTGCACAGTAATCAGCCCCAGCATTTT.

The chain employs TRBV7-3 and TRBJ2-3, with D tentatively TRBD2 (5 bases). V was clipped by 2 bases and J by 5 bases, with 14 bases between them. The CDR3 spans 15 residues. Germline-derived CDR1 and CDR2 are SGHTA and FQGTGA. CDR3: CASSLSGSARDTQYF. The CDR3 nucleotides are TGTGCCAGCAGCTTATCGGGATCGGCCAGAGATACGCAGTATTTT.

The chain links TRBV2 to TRBJ1-2; D ambiguous. V lost 7 bases to trimming and J lost 4 bases, with 13 bases between them. Germline loops: CDR1 SNHLY, CDR2 FYNNEI. This CDR3 is 13 amino acids long. The CDR3, as DNA: TGTGCCAGCATGATTGAGGGATCCTATGGCTACACCTTC. This gives the protein CASMIEGSYGYTF.

J is TRBJ1-6 and V is TRBV5-1; perhaps TRBD1 as D (6 bases). The CDR3 covers 15 residues. CDR1 and CDR2 from the germline V gene are SGHRS and YFSETQ. V was pared by 0 bases and J by 8 bases, with 12 bases between. For the CDR3, the DNA is TGCGCCAGCAGCTTGGGGTATACAGGGTATTCACCCCTCCACTTT. Amino acid sequence: CASSLGYTGYSPLHF.

This chain connects TRBV18 to TRBJ1-2, with 8 bases that match TRBD1. Losses at the gene ends were 2 bases for V and 8 bases for J; bases not matched to a gene: 4. From germline, CDR1 is KGHSH and CDR2 LQKENI. The CDR3 is made up of 13 amino acids. The CDR3 coding sequence is TGTGCCAGCTCACCAACCGGACAGGGCGGCTACACCTTC. Encoded protein: CASSPTGQGGYTF. Full variable domain (missing parts from reference TRBV18 and TRBJ1-2): NAGVMQNPRHLVRRRGQEARLRCSPMKGHSHVYWYRQLPEEGLKFMVYLQKENIIDESGMPKERFSAEFPKEGPSILRIQQVVRGDSAAYFCASSPTGQGGYTFGSGTRLTVV.